Shown below are 18 T cell receptor beta chains from a single sample sequenced in a study of shared clonotypes between healthy human individuals. The method was immunoSEQ multiplex PCR; TCRdb's version includes in-frame clones alone and lacks a portion of them. The sample has some 550,000 clones, roughly 97% seen once. Sequencing was carried out using naive CD4+ T cells sorted from blood. Regarding subset: CD45RA+ positively selected. Source of these receptors: a woman in her 30s in good health.

A note on this clone: Other DNA variants within this sample encode the same CDR3. The J gene is TRBJ2-2, the V gene TRBV7-3; D is ambiguous. The CDR3 runs to 14 residues. V was clipped by 2 bases and J by 1 base, with 5 bases between them. Germline V lookup: CDR1 SGHTA, CDR2 FQGTGA. DNA of the CDR3: TGTGCCAGCAGCTTATCAGGGAACACCGGGGAGCTGTTTTTT. This sequence encodes CASSLSGNTGELFF.

The chain joins TRBV5-5 to TRBJ2-7; tentatively, D is TRBD1 (5 bases). This CDR3 is 13 amino acids long. V dropped 5 bases and J dropped 4 bases, with 13 bases sitting between them. Germline CDR1 and CDR2: SGHKS and YYEKEE (reference sequence). The CDR3 loop reads CASRVTEEYEQYF. The CDR3, as DNA: TGTGCCAGCAGGGTGACAGAAGAATACGAGCAGTACTTC.

The rearrangement links TRBV10-3 to TRBJ2-1; TRBD2 matches 9 bases. There are 16 residues in the CDR3. Per the germline V gene, CDR1 is ENHRY and CDR2 is SYGVKD. V lost 0 bases and J lost 4; bases outside the gene matches: 4. This chain's CDR3 is CAISESASGRYNEQFF. The DNA of the CDR3 is TGTGCCATCAGTGAGTCGGCCAGCGGGAGGTACAATGAGCAGTTCTTC.

The J gene is TRBJ2-5, the V gene TRBV7-2; 8 nucleotides match TRBD1. Germline V lookup: CDR1 SGHTA, CDR2 FQGNSA. CDR3 size: 15 residues. The trim removed 1 base at V and 11 bases at J, leaving 12 bases unmatched. Here the CDR3 reads CASSLVGTGNVRQYF. CDR3 in DNA: TGTGCCAGCAGCTTAGTCGGGACAGGTAATGTTAGGCAGTACTTC.

J is TRBJ2-2 and V is TRBV5-1; 10 bases match TRBD2. Trimming removed 7 bases from V and 5 bases from J; junction bases left unmatched: 11. In germline, CDR1 is SGHRS, CDR2 YFSETQ. The CDR3 is 16 residues long. The CDR3 loop is CASAGTSASLTGELFF. The CDR3 DNA sequence: TGCGCCAGCGCAGGGACTAGCGCCTCGTTGACCGGGGAGCTGTTTTTT. Drawing the rest from reference TRBV5-1 and TRBJ2-2, the complete variable domain is KAGVTQTPRYLIKTRGQQVTLSCSPISGHRSVSWYQQTPGQGLQFLFEYFSETQRNKGNFPGRFSGRQFSNSRSEMNVSTLELGDSALYLCASAGTSASLTGELFFGEGSRLTVL.

The chain carries TRBV5-8 and TRBJ1-2; 8 positions agree with TRBD1. With 0 bases clipped from V and 4 bases from J, the junction kept 8 bases outside the gene matches. This CDR3 has 16 residues. Per the germline V gene, CDR1 is SGHTS and CDR2 is YDEGEE. CDR3 sequence reads: CASSLVNPTGGYGYTF. The CDR3 DNA reads as TGTGCCAGCAGCTTGGTCAACCCAACAGGGGGCTATGGCTACACCTTC. The whole variable domain, filled in from reference TRBV5-8 and TRBJ1-2, reads EAGVTQSPTHLIKTRGQQATLRCSPISGHTSVYWYQQALGLGLQFLLWYDEGEERNRGNFPPRFSGRQFPNYSSELNVNALELEDSALYLCASSLVNPTGGYGYTFGSGTRLTVV.

The V call is TRBV25-1, the J call TRBJ2-5, with 8 bases lining up with TRBD1. The trim removed 6 bases at V and 7 bases at J, leaving 7 bases unmatched. Germline values: CDR1 MGHDK, CDR2 SYGVNS. The length of the CDR3 is 13 residues. CDR3 region: CASRGQGGWTQYF. CDR3 bases: TGTGCCAGCAGAGGACAGGGAGGATGGACCCAGTACTTC.

V is TRBV11-3 and J is TRBJ2-2; tentatively, D is TRBD2 (6 bases). Trimming left V 4 bases short and J 1 base short, with 22 bases between. The CDR3 is made up of 19 amino acids. Germline V gene lookup returns CDR1 SGHNT and CDR2 YENEEA. The CDR3 loop is CASSSQISGRALNTGELFF. In DNA form, the CDR3 reads TGTGCCAGCAGCTCCCAAATATCCGGGAGAGCCCTGAACACCGGGGAGCTGTTTTTT.

This clone was seen a single time. The chain couples TRBV19 to TRBJ1-2; TRBD1 matches 7 bases. The CDR3 contains 17 residues. The V segment lost 6 bases and the J segment 3 bases; nucleotides outside the gene matches: 16. The germline V gene encodes CDR1 LNHDA and CDR2 SQIVND (reference sequence). In nucleotides, the CDR3 is TGTGCCAGTAGCAGAGACAGGGAGGGTCGTTTTGACTATGGCTACACCTTC. Amino acids: CASSRDREGRFDYGYTF.

V gene TRBV7-6 combines with J gene TRBJ1-1, with 7 bases that match TRBD1. The CDR3 loop spans 16 amino acids. The J segment lost 0 bases and the V segment lost 5 bases, leaving 9 bases of the junction unmatched. Germline V gene data show CDR1 as SGHVS and CDR2 as FNYEAQ. Here the CDR3 reads CASSPRTGGMNTEAFF. CDR3 sequence (DNA): TGTGCCAGCAGCCCCCGGACAGGTGGAATGAACACTGAAGCTTTCTTT.

The V call is TRBV30, the J call TRBJ2-5; 8 bases agree with TRBD1. The J call may be mistaken, given a closer DNA end match to TRBJ2-7. Germline V gene data show CDR1 as GTSNPN and CDR2 as SVGIG (reference sequence). The CDR3 runs 13 residues. This CDR3 reads CAWTGTGPYEQYF. The CDR3 nucleotides read TGTGCCTGGACCGGGACAGGACCCTACGAGCAGTACTTC.

The chain joins TRBV7-8 to TRBJ2-3; D ambiguous. The length of the CDR3 is 15 residues. Germline values: CDR1 SGHVS, CDR2 FQNEAQ. Trimming removed 1 base at V and 2 bases at J, with 10 bases between. CDR3 residues: CASSLVASSTDTQYF. CDR3 bases: TGTGCCAGCAGCTTAGTAGCATCGTCCACAGATACGCAGTATTTT.

The rearrangement joins TRBV7-3 to TRBJ1-5, with D unclear. The CDR3 has 11 amino acids. Trimming took 3 bases from V and 3 from J, leaving 0 bases between them. Germline V gives CDR1 SGHTA, CDR2 FQGTGA. Here the CDR3 DNA reads TGTGCCAGCAGCTTCAATCAGCCCCAGCATTTT. It yields the protein CASSFNQPQHF.

This clone was picked up one time. The chain carries TRBV18 and TRBJ1-4; 9 bases are shared with TRBD1. This CDR3 has 14 amino acids. The V gene's germline CDR1 is KGHSH and CDR2 LQKENI. Trimming took 6 bases from V and 7 from J; bases not matched to a gene: 6. The CDR3 region is CASSADRGSEKLFF. CDR3 DNA sequence: TGTGCCAGCTCCGCGGACAGGGGAAGTGAAAAACTGTTTTTT.

V usage is TRBV11-2 and J usage is TRBJ2-7; TRBD2 might be the D (5 bases). CDR1 SGHAT and CDR2 FQNNGV come from the germline V gene. Trimming left V 5 bases short and J 3 bases short, with 11 bases between. The CDR3 sequence is 13 residues long. For the CDR3, the DNA is TGTGCCAGCAGCCCCACGGGGAGCTACGAGCAGTACTTC. It yields the protein CASSPTGSYEQYF.

The genes are TRBV4-1 and TRBJ1-2; D not certain. This CDR3 region has 13 residues. Germline V CDR1 and CDR2: MGHRA, YSYEKL. Deletions cut 1 base from V and 3 bases from J, with 6 bases between. The CDR3 DNA is TGCGCCAGCAGCCAAGTGAGAGACTATGGCTACACCTTC. Protein: CASSQVRDYGYTF.

The chain joins TRBV10-1 to TRBJ2-1, with D possibly being TRBD2 (5 bases). Germline V gives CDR1 WNHNN, CDR2 SYGVQD (reference sequence). The CDR3 contains 15 residues. V gave up 3 bases and J gave up 0 bases, with 9 bases separating them. CDR3 sequence reads: CASSEVGSSYNEQFF. The CDR3 DNA reads as TGCGCCAGCAGTGAAGTAGGGAGCTCCTACAATGAGCAGTTCTTC.

The gene calls are TRBV28 and TRBJ1-4; D is ambiguous. The CDR3 extends over 13 amino acids. The V gene lost 8 bases and the J gene lost 4 bases, with 11 bases spanning the gap. Germline values: CDR1 MDHEN, CDR2 SYDVKM. CDR3 sequence: CASEKGLNEKLFF. CDR3 DNA sequence: TGTGCCAGCGAGAAGGGCCTTAATGAAAAACTGTTTTTT.